The 7 T cell receptor beta chains presented below share a single source sample, sequenced in a study of shared clonotypes between healthy human individuals (dated by TCRdb to 2020 to 2022). Receptor libraries were prepared by the immunoSEQ multiplex PCR assay. TCRdb obtained this table from immuneACCESS and retained in-frame rearrangements with V and J assigned. These tables miss some clones; where compared with another copy, unresolved V genes account for less than half of the shortfall, and the remainder is unexplained. Counted in this sample were 950,000 to 1,200,000 clones; 60% to 85% of them appeared once. The top ten constitute about 0.89% of the sample. Sequencing used memory CD4+ T cells from PBMCs. In the paper's terms, the cell subset or site label means: CD45RA-negative fraction. The receptors were sampled from a man between 18 and 35 years old in good health. Some clones in this sample may be carry-over from other donors' samples.

The chain uses TRBV6-4 and TRBJ2-1; 7 nucleotides match TRBD2. V was clipped by 0 bases and J by 8 bases; unmatched bases: 10. CDR1 MRHNA and CDR2 SNTAGT come from the germline V gene. The CDR3 extends over 16 amino acids. This CDR3 is CASSDSWRGTIYEQFF. In nucleotides, the CDR3 is TGTGCCAGCAGTGACTCCTGGCGGGGGACTATCTATGAGCAGTTCTTC.

The chain couples TRBV30 to TRBJ2-7; the D gene is possibly TRBD2 (6 bases). The CDR3 runs to 13 residues. CDR1 is GTSNPN and CDR2 is SVGIG in the germline V gene (reference sequence). Deletions cut 1 base from V and 5 bases from J, with 12 bases between. CDR3 bases: TGTGCCTGGAGTGATCCGGGACTGAACGAGCAGTACTTC. Its translation: CAWSDPGLNEQYF. The full variable domain, its missing parts supplied by reference TRBV30 and TRBJ2-7, is SQTIHQWPATLVQPVGSPLSLECTVEGTSNPNLYWYRQAAGRGLQLLFYSVGIGQISSEVPQNLSASRPQDRQFILSSKKLLLSDSGFYLCAWSDPGLNEQYFGPGTRLTVT.

This rearrangement joins TRBV25-1 to TRBJ1-2; maybe TRBD1 (5 bases). Per germline, CDR1 MGHDK and CDR2 SYGVNS. This CDR3 contains 13 residues. Trimming took 6 bases from V and 8 from J, leaving 16 bases between them. The DNA for the CDR3 is TGTGCCAGCAGGGGGCAGATCCGGGAAGGCTACACCTTC. This sequence encodes CASRGQIREGYTF.

V is TRBV28 and J is TRBJ1-5; D possibly corresponds to TRBD1 (5 bases). CDR1 MDHEN and CDR2 SYDVKM come from the germline V gene. V was clipped by 4 bases and J by 7 bases, with 26 bases between them. This CDR3 is 18 amino acids long. CDR3 DNA sequence: TGTGCCAGCAGTTCGAGGAGTTGGCAGGGAGGCTATGCCCAGCCCCAGCATTTT. It encodes CASSSRSWQGGYAQPQHF. The variable domain in full, with the rest retrieved from reference TRBV28 and TRBJ1-5, is DVKVTQSSRYLVKRTGEKVFLECVQDMDHENMFWYRQDPGLGLRLIYFSYDVKMKEKGDIPEGYSVSREKKERFSLILESASTNQTSMYLCASSSRSWQGGYAQPQHFGDGTRLSIL.

About this clone: It differs at one base from a far larger clone, so likely a read error. The chain has TRBV16 and TRBJ2-7; 11 nucleotides agree with TRBD2. The CDR3 extends over 17 amino acids. Germline V gene data show CDR1 as KGHSY and CDR2 as FQNENV. As DNA, the CDR3 is TGTGCCAGCAGCCAATCGGGGTTGCTAGCGGGAGGCTACGAGCAGTGCTTC. This codes for CASSQSGLLAGGYEQCF.

This chain connects TRBV28 to TRBJ2-3; 12 bases align to TRBD2. Germline CDR1 and CDR2: MDHEN and SYDVKM. The junction had 1 base not matched to a gene; V was cut back by 1 base and J by 5 bases. The CDR3 has 15 residues. The CDR3 here is CASSLSSGRGDTQYF. In DNA, the CDR3 is TGTGCCAGCAGTTTATCTAGCGGGAGGGGAGATACGCAGTATTTT. Supplemented by reference TRBV28 and TRBJ2-3, the full variable domain reads DVKVTQSSRYLVKRTGEKVFLECVQDMDHENMFWYRQDPGLGLRLIYFSYDVKMKEKGDIPEGYSVSREKKERFSLILESASTNQTSMYLCASSLSSGRGDTQYFGPGTRLTVL.

The J gene is TRBJ2-1, the V gene TRBV7-9; 8 positions match TRBD2. Trimming cost V 5 bases and J 4 bases; bases outside gene matches: 4. This CDR3 is built from 14 residues. Germline V gene sequence: CDR1 SEHNR, CDR2 FQNEAQ (reference sequence). CDR3 sequence reads: CASSGLAGYNEQFF. As DNA, the CDR3 is TGTGCCAGCAGCGGGCTAGCGGGTTACAATGAGCAGTTCTTC.